The present T cell receptor beta chain was sequenced within a study of T cell responses to AZD1222 COVID-19 vaccine. Study-level points and caveats: Distributed over spike, vaccine-associated CD4 TCRs predominated at 160-218 and 743-854.

In regard to this clone: Its antigen remains unknown.

TCRdb's table, derived via immunoSEQ multiplex PCR, lists solely in-frame clones and lacks some. The sample holds about 180,000 clones, just over 85% seen once. The receptor was isolated from an adult in good health. Sequenced material: peripheral blood, taken on day 0 of AZD1222 vaccination.

In DNA, the CDR3 is TGTGCCAGCAGCGTAGCTACAAGGGGCAGTATCTATGGCTACACCTTC. As protein: CASSVATRGSIYGYTF. The V and J genes are TRBV9 and TRBJ1-2, with TRBD1 as a possible D gene (5 bases). Trimming removed 0 bases at V and 4 bases at J, with 16 bases between. The CDR3 sequence is 16 residues long. Per germline, CDR1 SGDLS and CDR2 YYNGEE.